Included here is one T cell receptor (beta chain) sequence, with context. It was during active infection that Seattle patients were enrolled and then longitudinally followed. The CDR3 extends over 16 amino acids. Germline V gene lookup returns CDR1 SGHRS and CDR2 YFSETQ. Trimming took 4 bases from V and 2 from J; bases not matched to a gene: 8. The data were taken from a study of blood T cell repertoires in COVID-19. Study summary: Specimens from acute and convalescent COVID-19 originated in the United States, Italy and Spain. From T cells, B-cell-depleted T cells, or PBMCs came the material, which was cDNA or gDNA.

How the authors handled the data: How many nucleated cells were present was estimated from reference gene primer amplification. Here immunoSEQ multiplex PCR was the method, and the copy in TCRdb shows in-frame clones only, minus some. Clone size and the V and J calls come from that table; the DNA yielded D and trimming. This sample has about 130,000 clones, with roughly four fifths found just once. This TCR was sampled from an elderly man with COVID-19, enrolled during active disease. Source material: peripheral blood. The chain couples TRBV5-1 to TRBJ2-1; 8 nucleotides agree with TRBD1. CDR3 residues: CASSVRSGQAYNEQFF. In nucleotides, the CDR3 is TGCGCCAGCAGCGTCCGCTCGGGACAGGCCTACAATGAGCAGTTCTTC.